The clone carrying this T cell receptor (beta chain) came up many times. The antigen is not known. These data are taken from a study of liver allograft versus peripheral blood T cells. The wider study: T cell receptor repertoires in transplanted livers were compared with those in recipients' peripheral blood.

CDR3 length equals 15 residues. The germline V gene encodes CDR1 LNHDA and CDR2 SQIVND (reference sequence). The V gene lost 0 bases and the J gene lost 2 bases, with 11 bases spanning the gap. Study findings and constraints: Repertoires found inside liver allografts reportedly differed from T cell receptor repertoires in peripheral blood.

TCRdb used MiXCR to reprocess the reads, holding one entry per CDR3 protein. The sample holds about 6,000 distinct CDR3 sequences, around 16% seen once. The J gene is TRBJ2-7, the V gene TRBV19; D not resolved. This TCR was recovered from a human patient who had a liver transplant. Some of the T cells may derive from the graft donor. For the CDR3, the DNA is TGTGCCAGTAGTATAGATCCGTCAGACACCTACGAGCAGTACTTC. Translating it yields CASSIDPSDTYEQYF.